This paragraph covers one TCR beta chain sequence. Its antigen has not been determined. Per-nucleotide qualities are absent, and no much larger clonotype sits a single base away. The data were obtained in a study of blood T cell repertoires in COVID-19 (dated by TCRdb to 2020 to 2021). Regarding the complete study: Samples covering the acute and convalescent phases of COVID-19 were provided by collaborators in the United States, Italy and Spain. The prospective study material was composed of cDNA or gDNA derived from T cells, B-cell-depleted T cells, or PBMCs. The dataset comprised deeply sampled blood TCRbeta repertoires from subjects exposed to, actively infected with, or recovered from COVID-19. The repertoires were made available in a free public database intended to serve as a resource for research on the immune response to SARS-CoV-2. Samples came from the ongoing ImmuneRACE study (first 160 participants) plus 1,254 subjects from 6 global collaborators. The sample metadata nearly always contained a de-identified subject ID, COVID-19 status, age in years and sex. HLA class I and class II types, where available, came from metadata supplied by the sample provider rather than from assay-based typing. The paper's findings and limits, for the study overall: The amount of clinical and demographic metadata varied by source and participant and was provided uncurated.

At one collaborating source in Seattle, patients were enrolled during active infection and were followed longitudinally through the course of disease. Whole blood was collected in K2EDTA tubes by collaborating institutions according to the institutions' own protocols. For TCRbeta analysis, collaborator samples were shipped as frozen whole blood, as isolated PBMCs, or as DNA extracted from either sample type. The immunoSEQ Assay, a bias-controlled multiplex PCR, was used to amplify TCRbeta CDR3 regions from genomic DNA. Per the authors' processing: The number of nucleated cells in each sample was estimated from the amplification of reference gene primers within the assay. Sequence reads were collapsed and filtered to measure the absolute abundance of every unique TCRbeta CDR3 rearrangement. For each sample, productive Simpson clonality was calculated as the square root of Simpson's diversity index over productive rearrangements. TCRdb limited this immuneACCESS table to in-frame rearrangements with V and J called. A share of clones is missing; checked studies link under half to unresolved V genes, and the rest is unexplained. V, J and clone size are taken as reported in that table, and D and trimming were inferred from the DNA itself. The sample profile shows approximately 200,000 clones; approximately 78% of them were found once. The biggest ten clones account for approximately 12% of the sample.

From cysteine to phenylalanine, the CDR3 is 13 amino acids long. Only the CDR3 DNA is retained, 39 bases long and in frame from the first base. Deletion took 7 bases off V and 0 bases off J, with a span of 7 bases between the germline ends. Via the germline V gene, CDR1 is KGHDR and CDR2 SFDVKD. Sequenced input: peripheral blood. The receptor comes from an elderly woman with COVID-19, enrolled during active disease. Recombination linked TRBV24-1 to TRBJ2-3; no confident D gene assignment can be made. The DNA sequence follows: TGTGCCACCAGGGCAGGTAGCACAGATACGCAGTATTTT. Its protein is CATRAGSTDTQYF.